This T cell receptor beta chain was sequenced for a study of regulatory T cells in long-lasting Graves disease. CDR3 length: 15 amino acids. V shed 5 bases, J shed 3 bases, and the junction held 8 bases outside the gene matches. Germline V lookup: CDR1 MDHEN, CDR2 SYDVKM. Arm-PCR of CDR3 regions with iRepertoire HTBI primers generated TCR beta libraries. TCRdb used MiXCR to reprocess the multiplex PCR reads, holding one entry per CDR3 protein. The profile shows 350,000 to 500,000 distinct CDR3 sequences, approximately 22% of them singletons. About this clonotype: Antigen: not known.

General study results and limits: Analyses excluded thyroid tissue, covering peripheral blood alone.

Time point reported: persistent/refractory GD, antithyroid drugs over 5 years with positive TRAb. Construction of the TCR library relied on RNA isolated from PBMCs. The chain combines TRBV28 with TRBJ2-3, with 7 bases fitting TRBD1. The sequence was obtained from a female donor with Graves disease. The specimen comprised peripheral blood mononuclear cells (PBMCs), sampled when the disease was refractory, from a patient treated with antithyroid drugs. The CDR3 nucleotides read TGTGCCAGCAGTCCCATGGACAGGAGAACAGATACGCAGTATTTT. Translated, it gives CASSPMDRRTDTQYF. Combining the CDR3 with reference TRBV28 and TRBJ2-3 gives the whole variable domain DVKVTQSSRYLVKRTGEKVFLECVQDMDHENMFWYRQDPGLGLRLIYFSYDVKMKEKGDIPEGYSVSREKKERFSLILESASTNQTSMYLCASSPMDRRTDTQYFGPGTRLTVL.